The 32 T cell receptor beta chains listed next were all sequenced from one sample in a study of blood T cells in healthy people across ages. A second 7 to 11 cycle PCR used barcoded and J-beta primers. TCRdb reprocessed the 5' RACE reads via MiXCR and lists one record per CDR3 protein. In the table there are some 1.1 million distinct CDR3 sequences, roughly two fifths of which are singletons. The sample was blood. The receptor set was obtained from a man aged 18 to 29 in good health.

This rearrangement joins TRBV12-5 to TRBJ1-1; a possible D gene is TRBD1 (6 bases). Deletions cut 4 bases from V and 4 bases from J, with 10 bases between. Germline V gene sequence: CDR1 LGHNT, CDR2 FRNRAP. The CDR3 spans 13 residues. CDR3 region: CASGSRGATEAFF. The DNA of the CDR3 is TGTGCTAGTGGTTCCAGGGGAGCCACTGAAGCTTTCTTT. Supplemented by reference TRBV12-5 and TRBJ1-1, the full variable domain reads DARVTQTPRHKVTEMGQEVTMRCQPILGHNTVFWYRQTMMQGLELLAYFRNRAPLDDSGMPKDRFSAEMPDATLATLKIQPSEPRDSAVYFCASGSRGATEAFFGQGTRLTVV.

The genes are TRBV7-9 and TRBJ2-3; maybe TRBD1 (5 bases). In germline, CDR1 is SEHNR, CDR2 FQNEAQ (reference sequence). V dropped 8 bases and J dropped 1 base, with 16 bases sitting between them. The CDR3 sequence is 15 residues long. CDR3 in DNA: TGTGCCAGCGGTGTTGGGGCTTCGGGCACAGATACGCAGTATTTT. Protein sequence: CASGVGASGTDTQYF.

The rearrangement joins TRBV4-3 to TRBJ2-3; D is undetermined. Germline assignment: CDR1 LGHNA and CDR2 YSLEER. The germline V and J ends were trimmed by 11 bases and 0 bases, with 15 bases remaining between them. The CDR3 extends over 14 amino acids. CDR3 sequence: CAGPRRTSTDTQYF. CDR3 nucleotide sequence: TGCGCCGGCCCCCGGCGAACTAGCACAGATACGCAGTATTTT.

The V gene is TRBV20-1, the J gene TRBJ2-1; possibly TRBD1 or TRBD2 for D (6 bases each). Between the trimmed V and J ends, which lost 3 bases and 0 bases, there was a span of 15 bases. The germline V gene has CDR1 DFQATT and CDR2 SNEGSKA (reference sequence). The CDR3 length is 16 residues. The CDR3 DNA reads TGCAGTGCTAGGGTCGGGGGCCCTGGCTCCTACAATGAGCAGTTCTTC. It yields the protein CSARVGGPGSYNEQFF.

V and J are TRBV27 and TRBJ2-1; D is ambiguous. This CDR3 is built from 15 residues. Looked up from germline, CDR1 is MNHEY and CDR2 is SMNVEV (reference sequence). V was pared by 2 bases and J by 1 base, with 9 bases between. The CDR3 coding sequence is TGTGCCAGCAGTTTAATGGGAAAATCCTACAATGAGCAGTTCTTC. This translates into CASSLMGKSYNEQFF.

This clonotype has a handful of counts. The chain has TRBV30 and TRBJ1-2, with 7 bases that match TRBD1. Trimming took 4 bases from V and 3 from J; bases not matched to a gene: 8. CDR3 size: 14 residues. Per the germline V gene, CDR1 is GTSNPN and CDR2 is SVGIG (reference sequence). CDR3 bases: TGTGCCTGGACGACTCCAGGGGGTTACTATGGCTACACCTTC. Protein sequence: CAWTTPGGYYGYTF.

This chain links TRBV5-5 with TRBJ2-2, with 8 bases matching TRBD1. Unmatched junction bases numbered 5, after V lost 0 bases and J lost 1 base. Germline assignment: CDR1 SGHKS and CDR2 YYEKEE (reference sequence). The CDR3 length is 17 residues. The CDR3 nucleotides read TGTGCCAGCAGCTTGGTGGGGACAGGCGTGAACACCGGGGAGCTGTTTTTT. Translation gives CASSLVGTGVNTGELFF. Together with reference TRBV5-5 and TRBJ2-2, the CDR3 gives the full variable domain: DAGVTQSPTHLIKTRGQQVTLRCSPISGHKSVSWYQQVLGQGPQFIFQYYEKEERGRGNFPDRFSARQFPNYSSELNVNALLLGDSALYLCASSLVGTGVNTGELFFGEGSRLTVL.

The rearrangement joins TRBV12-3 or TRBV12-4 to TRBJ2-5; no clear D. Trimming removed 8 bases at V and 5 bases at J, with 6 bases between. The CDR3 is 10 amino acids. The CDR3 spells CASGSETQYF. In DNA, the CDR3 is TGTGCCAGCGGCTCGGAGACCCAGTACTTC.

The table lists this clonotype with a count of one. The chain couples TRBV12-3 or TRBV12-4 to TRBJ2-1; D is ambiguous. The CDR3 is 16 amino acids. Trimming cost V 5 bases and J 2 bases, with 16 bases left between them. The DNA of the CDR3 is TGTGCCAGCAGTGGGGTCCTGGGCTCAGCCTACAATGAGCAGTTCTTC. It is translated as CASSGVLGSAYNEQFF.

The CDR3 coding sequence is TGCGCCAGCAGCCTCTTCTTGGGGGCTGGTCAGCCCCAGCATTTT. Its protein is CASSLFLGAGQPQHF. The V and J genes are TRBV4-1 and TRBJ1-5; D might be TRBD1 (6 bases). The CDR3 covers 15 residues. V dropped 4 bases and J dropped 6 bases, with 16 bases sitting between them. The V gene's germline CDR1 is MGHRA and CDR2 YSYEKL.

This chain joins TRBV4-1 and TRBJ2-1; TRBD2 might be the D (6 bases). V lost 2 bases, J lost 7 bases, and 18 bases lay in between. CDR3 length: 16 residues. Germline CDR1 is MGHRA and CDR2 is YSYEKL. The CDR3 nucleotides read TGCGCCAGCAGCCAATTAGCGACGGGGGTAGGGAATGAGCAGTTCTTC. It yields the protein CASSQLATGVGNEQFF.

The gene calls are TRBV6-5 and TRBJ1-1; a weak D match, TRBD1 (5 bases). Germline V gene lookup returns CDR1 MNHEY and CDR2 SVGAGI. Trimming shortened V by 5 bases and J by 5 bases, and 12 bases separated the two germline ends. This CDR3 has 13 residues. CDR3 coding DNA: TGTGCCAGCAGTCATCCCGGGGGGACTGAAGCTTTCTTT. Its translation: CASSHPGGTEAFF.

There are a few counts of this clonotype. The chain carries TRBV12-3 or TRBV12-4 and TRBJ1-1, with TRBD1 matching 11 bases. V gave up 5 bases and J gave up 0 bases; unmatched junction bases: 8. The CDR3 loop spans 17 amino acids. CDR3 nucleotide sequence: TGTGCCAGCAGTCAGACTCCGGGACAGGGGGTGAACACTGAAGCTTTCTTT. It translates to CASSQTPGQGVNTEAFF.

This clonotype has just a few counts. The rearrangement joins TRBV9 to TRBJ2-1; D gene uncertain. CDR3 length: 16 residues. Trimming took off 0 bases at V and 5 bases at J, with 15 bases between the two ends. Germline lookup yields CDR1 SGDLS and CDR2 YYNGEE. The CDR3 here is CASSVEGRHEDNEQFF. DNA of the CDR3: TGTGCCAGCAGCGTAGAAGGCAGACACGAGGACAATGAGCAGTTCTTC.

The J gene is TRBJ2-3, the V gene TRBV2, with 13 bases aligning to TRBD2. Unmatched junction bases numbered 10, after V lost 4 bases and J lost 3 bases. CDR1 and CDR2 (germline): SNHLY, FYNNEI. The CDR3 is made up of 18 amino acids. Written as DNA, the CDR3 is TGTGCCAGCAGTGGTAGGGGACTAGCGGGGCCCGGAACAGATACGCAGTATTTT. Protein sequence: CASSGRGLAGPGTDTQYF.

This clonotype was counted only a few times. The chain joins TRBV7-9 to TRBJ2-1; D unresolved. V lost 3 bases to trimming and J lost 15 bases, with 15 bases between them. Germline V gene data show CDR1 as SEHNR and CDR2 as FQNEAQ (reference sequence). The CDR3 runs to 12 residues. CDR3 DNA sequence: TGTGCCAGCAGCTTTTCCGGGCCTGATCCGTTCTTC. Encoded protein: CASSFSGPDPFF. Complete variable domain (other parts from reference TRBV7-9 and TRBJ2-1): DTGVSQNPRHKITKRGQNVTFRCDPISEHNRLYWYRQTLGQGPEFLTYFQNEAQLEKSRLLSDRFSAERPKGSFSTLEIQRTEQGDSAMYLCASSFSGPDPFFGPGTRLTVL.

This clonotype was observed a few times. The chain links TRBV28 to TRBJ1-6; TRBD1 matches at 7 bases. The ends lost 3 bases at V and 6 bases at J; junction bases unmatched: 5. Germline CDR1 MDHEN, CDR2 SYDVKM. The CDR3 contains 15 residues. The CDR3 spells CASSFRDSLNSPLHF. The CDR3 DNA reads as TGTGCCAGCAGTTTCCGGGACAGCCTTAATTCACCCCTCCACTTT.

Comments on this clonotype: Just one base apart from a much larger clone, this may be a read error. The rearrangement uses TRBV7-2 and TRBJ1-5; tentatively, D is TRBD1 (6 bases). This CDR3 comprises 15 residues. From germline, CDR1 is SGHTA and CDR2 FQGNSA. V was clipped by 3 bases and J by 13 bases, with 22 bases between them. The CDR3 reads CASSFGSGGTDTQHF. The CDR3 DNA sequence: TGTGCCAGCAGCTTCGGGAGCGGGGGCACAGATACGCAGCATTTT.

To note about this clonotype: This may stem from a read error, because a much larger clone lies one nucleotide away. The V and J genes are TRBV29-1 and TRBJ2-3; TRBD2 aligns across 10 bases. The CDR3 has 13 residues. V was pared by 7 bases and J by 3 bases, with 4 bases of the junction left unmatched. Germline lookup yields CDR1 SQVTM and CDR2 ANQGSEA. CDR3 sequence (DNA): TGCAGCGCGGGGACTAGCGCAACAGATACGCAGTATTTT. Protein product: CSAGTSATDTQYF.

This clonotype was observed a handful of times. The chain employs TRBV25-1 and TRBJ2-7; D might be TRBD2 (6 bases). Germline loops: CDR1 MGHDK, CDR2 SYGVNS. The CDR3 length is 16 residues. V was clipped by 1 base and J by 0 bases, with 13 bases between them. CDR3 protein: CASSESGGTFSYEQYF. CDR3 nucleotides: TGTGCCAGCAGTGAATCAGGAGGGACGTTCTCCTACGAGCAGTACTTC.

There are a few counts of this clonotype. J is TRBJ1-4 and V is TRBV12-3 or TRBV12-4; D unclear. The V and J ends lost 4 bases and 7 bases respectively, with 13 bases between them. The CDR3 length is 14 residues. This chain's CDR3 is CASSSLQAREKLFF. The CDR3 bases are TGTGCCAGCAGTTCCCTCCAGGCGCGTGAAAAACTGTTTTTT.

This chain uses TRBV10-3 with TRBJ1-1, with a weak D call TRBD1 (6 bases). CDR1 and CDR2 (germline): ENHRY, SYGVKD. The CDR3 totals 16 residues. V lost 5 bases and J lost 0, with 16 bases in between. CDR3 sequence: CAISYLVTGLNTEAFF. CDR3 DNA: TGTGCCATCAGTTACTTGGTAACAGGGCTGAACACTGAAGCTTTCTTT.

This clonotype came up once. The rearrangement links TRBV12-3 or TRBV12-4 to TRBJ1-3; D unclear. Trimming removed 5 bases at V and 4 bases at J, with 9 bases between. The CDR3 has 13 amino acids. The CDR3 coding sequence is TGTGCCAGCAGTCCTAAACCCGGAAACACCATATATTTT. Residues: CASSPKPGNTIYF.

A note on this clonotype: It may be a read error: a sequence one base away is much more abundant. The CDR3 sequence: CSGVGGGAYNEQFF. The CDR3 coding sequence is TGCAGCGGAGTTGGGGGCGGCGCCTACAATGAGCAGTTCTTC. V usage is TRBV20-1 and J usage is TRBJ2-1, with D possibly TRBD1 on 6 matching bases. Germline lookup yields CDR1 DFQATT and CDR2 SNEGSKA (reference sequence). The length of the CDR3 is 14 residues.

This clonotype has more than one count but fewer than ten. This sequence joins TRBV4-1 and TRBJ2-3; D gene unclear. The CDR3 runs to 16 residues. With 0 bases removed from V and 1 base from J, the gap between germline ends came to 11 bases. Germline V gene lookup returns CDR1 MGHRA and CDR2 YSYEKL. The CDR3 bases are TGCGCCAGCAGCCAAGAGGCCCAACTACGCACAGATACGCAGTATTTT. Translated: CASSQEAQLRTDTQYF.

This chain joins TRBV11-2 and TRBJ2-2; D is perhaps TRBD1 (5 bases). The CDR3 consists of 17 residues. Germline V CDR1 and CDR2: SGHAT, FQNNGV. Trimming took 2 bases from V and 7 from J, leaving 20 bases between them. Here the CDR3 reads CASSLLRTTDSGGELFF. CDR3 nucleotides: TGTGCCAGCAGCTTACTTCGGACGACAGATAGTGGCGGGGAGCTGTTTTTT.

The J gene is TRBJ2-7, the V gene TRBV20-1, with D perhaps matching TRBD2 (5 bases). Between the trimmed V and J ends, which lost 5 bases and 5 bases, there was a span of 19 bases. CDR3 length equals 14 residues. CDR1 is DFQATT, CDR2 SNEGSKA, per germline (reference sequence). The DNA of the CDR3 is TGCAGTGCTGCTTCTACGGGAACGAGAAACGAGCAGTACTTC. Translating gives CSAASTGTRNEQYF.

This clonotype appeared a few times. V gene TRBV5-5 combines with J gene TRBJ2-1; the D is unclear. The CDR3 loop spans 13 amino acids. Germline V gene data show CDR1 as SGHKS and CDR2 as YYEKEE (reference sequence). V was clipped by 0 bases and J by 9 bases, with 10 bases between them. CDR3 loop: CASSLVGYSEQFF. CDR3 DNA sequence: TGTGCCAGCAGCTTGGTCGGGTATTCTGAGCAGTTCTTC.

This clonotype was recorded a few times. The rearrangement uses TRBV2 and TRBJ1-2; tentative D call: TRBD1 (5 bases). This CDR3 contains 13 residues. The V end lost 7 bases, the J end lost 3 bases, and 12 bases lay between the germline ends. Per the germline V gene, CDR1 is SNHLY and CDR2 is FYNNEI. The CDR3 nucleotides are TGTGCCAGCACAACAGGAGATTACTATGGCTACACCTTC. Amino acids: CASTTGDYYGYTF.

The rearrangement links TRBV20-1 to TRBJ2-5; 8 bases align to TRBD1. The CDR3 totals 14 residues. Germline CDR1 DFQATT, CDR2 SNEGSKA (reference sequence). J gave up 5 bases and V 2 bases, and 7 bases lay outside the gene matches. The CDR3 region is CSARSGQGMETQYF. The CDR3 bases are TGCAGTGCTAGAAGCGGACAGGGAATGGAGACCCAGTACTTC.

This clonotype was recorded a few times. The rearrangement joins TRBV7-2 to TRBJ1-4, with 11 bases aligning to TRBD1. From germline, CDR1 is SGHTA and CDR2 FQGNSA. CDR3 length: 14 amino acids. The trim removed 8 bases at V and 8 bases at J, leaving 7 bases unmatched. The chain's CDR3 is CASGKDRGLEKLFF. CDR3 in DNA: TGTGCCAGCGGAAAGGACAGGGGGCTGGAAAAACTGTTTTTT.

In the case of this clonotype: Mismatch with germline at one junction end may stem from a read error. The chain employs TRBV7-2 and TRBJ2-3; 10 bases map to TRBD2. The CDR3 loop spans 17 amino acids. The germline gives CDR1 SGHTA, CDR2 FQGNSA. The CDR3 bases are TGTGCCAGCAGCTTAGTCGCTAGCGGGGGAGGAGCAGATACGCGGTATTTT. Its protein product is CASSLVASGGGADTRYF. The full variable domain, completed using reference TRBV7-2 and TRBJ2-3, is GAGVSQSPSNKVTEKGKDVELRCDPISGHTALYWYRQSLGQGLEFLIYFQGNSAPDKSGLPSDRFSAERTGGSVSTLTIQRTQQEDSAVYLCASSLVASGGGADTRYFGPGTRLTVL.